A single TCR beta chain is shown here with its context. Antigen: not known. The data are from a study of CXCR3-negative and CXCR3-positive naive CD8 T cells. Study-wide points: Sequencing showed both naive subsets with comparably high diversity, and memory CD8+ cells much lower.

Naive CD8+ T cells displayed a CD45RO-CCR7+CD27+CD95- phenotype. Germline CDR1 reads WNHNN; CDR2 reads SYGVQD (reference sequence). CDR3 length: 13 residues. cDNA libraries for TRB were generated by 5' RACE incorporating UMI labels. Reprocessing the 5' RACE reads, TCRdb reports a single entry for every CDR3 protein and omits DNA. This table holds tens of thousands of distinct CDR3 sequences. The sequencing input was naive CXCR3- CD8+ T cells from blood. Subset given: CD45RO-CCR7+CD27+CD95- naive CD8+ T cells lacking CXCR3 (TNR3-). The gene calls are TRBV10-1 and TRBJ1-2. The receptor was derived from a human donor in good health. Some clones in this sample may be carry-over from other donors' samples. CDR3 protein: CASSEGENYGYTF.